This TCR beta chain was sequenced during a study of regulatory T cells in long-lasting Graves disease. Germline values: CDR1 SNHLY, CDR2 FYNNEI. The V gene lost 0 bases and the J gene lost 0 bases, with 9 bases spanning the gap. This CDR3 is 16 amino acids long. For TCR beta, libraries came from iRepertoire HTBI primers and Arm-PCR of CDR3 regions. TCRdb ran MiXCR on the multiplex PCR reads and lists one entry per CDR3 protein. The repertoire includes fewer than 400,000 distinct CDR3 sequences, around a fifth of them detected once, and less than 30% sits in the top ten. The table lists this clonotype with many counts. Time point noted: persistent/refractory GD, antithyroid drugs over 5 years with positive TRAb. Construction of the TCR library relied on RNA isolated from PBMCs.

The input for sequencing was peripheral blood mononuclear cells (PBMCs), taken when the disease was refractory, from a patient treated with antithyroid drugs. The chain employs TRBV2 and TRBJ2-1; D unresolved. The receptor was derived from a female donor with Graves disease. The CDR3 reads CASSEAAVFSYNEQFF. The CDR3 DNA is TGTGCCAGCAGTGAAGCAGCCGTGTTCTCCTACAATGAGCAGTTCTTC.